What follows are 17 T cell receptor beta chains derived from one specimen sequenced in a study of beta chain features in type 1 diabetes. Expressed TCRB transcripts were sequenced because the entire RNA isolate underwent reverse transcription. TCRdb keeps only in-frame clones here, not all; method: immunoSEQ multiplex PCR. The sample contains about 150,000 clones, over 7.5% of which appear only once. What was sequenced was central memory CD4+ T cells from blood. Source of these receptors: a man between 18 and 35 years old in good health.

The chain employs TRBV6-1 and TRBJ1-6, with D uncertain. Per the germline V gene, CDR1 is MNHNS and CDR2 is SASEGT. Trimming took off 2 bases at V and 7 bases at J, with 12 bases between the two ends. CDR3 length: 15 amino acids. CDR3 nucleotides: TGTGCCAGCAGTGAACTGGCGTCGGGGAATTCACCCCTCCACTTT. Encoded protein: CASSELASGNSPLHF.

Only a few counts were recorded for this clone. J is TRBJ2-6 and V is TRBV10-3; D gene uncertain. Per the germline V gene, CDR1 is ENHRY and CDR2 is SYGVKD. Trimming left V 8 bases short and J 0 bases short, with 23 bases between. The CDR3 covers 19 residues. The DNA of the CDR3 is TGTGCCATCCACGATCCTGGGCAGGCCCACCTCTCTGGGGCCAACGTCCTGACTTTC. It is translated as CAIHDPGQAHLSGANVLTF.

This clone has just a few counts. The chain links TRBV7-2 to TRBJ1-2; TRBD1 agrees at 11 bases. The CDR3 runs 14 residues. V was clipped by 5 bases and J by 4 bases; unmatched bases: 3. Germline V CDR1 and CDR2: SGHTA, FQGNSA. For the CDR3, the DNA is TGTGCCAGCAGCCGGGACAGGGGGGGCTATGGCTACACCTTC. Translating gives CASSRDRGGYGYTF.

This clone has only a few counts. For the CDR3, the DNA is TGTGCCAGCAGCTTTGGGGGGTTAGAGACCCAGTACTTC. Translation: CASSFGGLETQYF. The V and J genes are TRBV5-4 and TRBJ2-5; tentatively, D is TRBD2 (6 bases). The CDR3 covers 13 residues. CDR1 SGHNT and CDR2 YYREEE come from the germline V gene (reference sequence). Between the trimmed V and J ends, which lost 2 bases and 4 bases, there was a span of 9 bases. Full variable domain (rest looked up from reference TRBV5-4 and TRBJ2-5): ETGVTQSPTHLIKTRGQQVTLRCSSQSGHNTVSWYQQALGQGPQFIFQYYREEENGRGNFPPRFSGLQFPNYSSELNVNALELDDSALYLCASSFGGLETQYFGPGTRLLVL.

This clone was counted between two and nine times. This chain connects TRBV28 to TRBJ2-5; D ambiguous. The J call may be incorrect, as the DNA end agrees better with TRBJ2-7. This CDR3 is 14 amino acids long. Germline values: CDR1 MDHEN, CDR2 SYDVKM. The CDR3 protein is CASSFHTAYYEQYF. In DNA form, the CDR3 reads TGTGCCAGCAGTTTTCATACAGCCTATTACGAGCAGTACTTC.

This chain links TRBV7-9 with TRBJ1-4, with D uncertain. Trimming pared 5 bases from V and 8 bases from J, leaving 15 bases between. Germline V CDR1 and CDR2: SEHNR, FQNEAQ (reference sequence). The CDR3 consists of 14 residues. CDR3 residues: CASSPLGRGEKLFF. CDR3 sequence (DNA): TGTGCCAGCAGCCCACTCGGACGGGGAGAAAAACTGTTTTTT.

This clone was picked up a small number of times. The chain is built from TRBV6-6 and TRBJ1-1; 8 nucleotides align to TRBD1. Germline-derived CDR1 and CDR2 are MNHNY and SVGAGI (reference sequence). This CDR3 contains 14 residues. The ends lost 2 bases at V and 5 bases at J; junction bases unmatched: 4. The CDR3: CASSYRRGHTEAFF. CDR3 in DNA: TGTGCCAGCAGTTACCGCAGGGGGCATACTGAAGCTTTCTTT.

This clone appeared a few times. V usage is TRBV11-1 and J usage is TRBJ1-1; 8 bases fit TRBD1. Germline CDR1 and CDR2: SGHAT and FQDESV (reference sequence). The CDR3 has 15 residues. J lost 1 base, V lost 4 bases, and 5 bases had no gene match. Here the CDR3 DNA reads TGTGCCAGCAGCTCAGCGGACAGGGAGAACACTGAAGCTTTCTTT. Translation: CASSSADRENTEAFF.

The rearrangement uses TRBV18 and TRBJ1-1; TRBD1 might be the D (5 bases). This CDR3 has 16 residues. Trimming cost V 2 bases and J 7 bases, with 20 bases left between them. Germline V gives CDR1 KGHSH, CDR2 LQKENI. In DNA form, the CDR3 reads TGTGCCAGCTCACCAATGACGGGGCCACGGGGGGTTGAAGCTTTCTTT. Translation: CASSPMTGPRGVEAFF.

This clone was counted many times. This chain connects TRBV30 to TRBJ1-1; no firm D call. Trimming took off 2 bases at V and 2 bases at J, with 9 bases between the two ends. This CDR3 has 13 residues. Per germline, CDR1 GTSNPN and CDR2 SVGIG (reference sequence). CDR3 region: CAWSRQENTEAFF. For the CDR3, the DNA is TGTGCCTGGAGTCGGCAGGAAAACACTGAAGCTTTCTTT.

This clone was seen at least ten times. This chain links TRBV29-1 with TRBJ2-1; no definite D call. The germline V and J ends were trimmed by 3 bases and 4 bases, with 13 bases remaining between them. The germline gives CDR1 SQVTM, CDR2 ANQGSEA. The CDR3 length is 14 residues. CDR3 sequence (DNA): TGCAGCGTTGAGGGCCTAAACGCTTACAATGAGCAGTTCTTC. Its protein product is CSVEGLNAYNEQFF.

This clone was counted ten times or more. The sample carries other DNA sequences with the same CDR3. CDR3 in DNA: TGTGCCAGCAGCTTGAGGCAGGGGTGGTACGAGCAGTACTTC. Its protein product is CASSLRQGWYEQYF. This sequence joins TRBV7-2 and TRBJ2-7, with D perhaps TRBD1 (6 bases). Trimming cost V 3 bases and J 4 bases, with 13 bases left between them. This CDR3 spans 14 amino acids. CDR1 SGHTA and CDR2 FQGNSA come from the germline V gene. The complete variable domain, with remaining parts taken from reference TRBV7-2 and TRBJ2-7, reads GAGVSQSPSNKVTEKGKDVELRCDPISGHTALYWYRQSLGQGLEFLIYFQGNSAPDKSGLPSDRFSAERTGGSVSTLTIQRTQQEDSAVYLCASSLRQGWYEQYFGPGTRLTVT.

The chain has TRBV30 and TRBJ1-5; D may be TRBD1 (5 bases). This CDR3 comprises 13 residues. Germline V gene lookup returns CDR1 GTSNPN and CDR2 SVGIG (reference sequence). V dropped 4 bases and J dropped 4 bases, with 11 bases sitting between them. CDR3 DNA: TGTGCCTGGACAGGGAATTTTAATCAGCCCCAGCATTTT. This encodes CAWTGNFNQPQHF.

CDR3 DNA: TGTGCCAGCAGCTTAGCGCGGGAGGGTCATGGCTACACCTTC. Encoded protein: CASSLAREGHGYTF. This sequence joins TRBV7-2 and TRBJ1-2; D not certain. The CDR3 runs to 14 residues. Germline values: CDR1 SGHTA, CDR2 FQGNSA. V gave up 0 bases and J gave up 6 bases, with 11 bases separating them.

The sample holds a few counts of this clone. The chain links TRBV7-2 to TRBJ2-7; 8 bases fit TRBD1. This CDR3 is 13 amino acids long. The V and J ends lost 5 bases and 4 bases, in that order; junction bases with no gene match: 4. CDR1 is SGHTA and CDR2 is FQGNSA in the germline V gene. DNA of the CDR3: TGTGCCAGCAGCCCAAGGACAGGGTACGAGCAGTACTTC. Encoded protein: CASSPRTGYEQYF.

This clone was recorded at least ten times. V is TRBV4-1 and J is TRBJ1-5; possibly TRBD1 for D (6 bases). Germline-derived CDR1 and CDR2 are MGHRA and YSYEKL. With 2 bases removed from V and 9 bases from J, the gap between germline ends came to 8 bases. The CDR3 has 12 amino acids. The CDR3 bases are TGCGCCAGCAGCCAACCCAGGGGGCCCCAGCATTTT. It yields the protein CASSQPRGPQHF.

The chain combines TRBV5-4 with TRBJ1-2; D is undetermined. The CDR3 consists of 13 residues. V was pared by 3 bases and J by 11 bases, with 17 bases between. CDR1 SGHNT and CDR2 YYREEE come from the germline V gene (reference sequence). The CDR3 is CASSWPGALVYTF. The CDR3 coding sequence is TGTGCCAGCAGCTGGCCGGGAGCCTTGGTGTACACCTTC.